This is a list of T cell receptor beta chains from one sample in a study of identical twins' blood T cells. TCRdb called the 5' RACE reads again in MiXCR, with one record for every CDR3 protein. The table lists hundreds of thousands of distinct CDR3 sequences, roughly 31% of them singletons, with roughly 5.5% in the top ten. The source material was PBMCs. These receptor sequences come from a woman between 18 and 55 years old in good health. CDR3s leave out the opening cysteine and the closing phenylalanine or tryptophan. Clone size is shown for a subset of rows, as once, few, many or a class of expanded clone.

CDR3aa: ASSWTDHSNQPQH
v_gene: TRBV19
abundance: few

CDR3aa: ASSDLSGGEEGYT
v_gene: TRBV6-1
abundance: many

CDR3aa: TSIAPYEQY
v_gene: TRBV6-1
abundance: .

CDR3aa: SVEEHGLNTEAF
v_gene: TRBV29-1
abundance: .

CDR3aa: ASSSVTVRAQH
v_gene: TRBV19
abundance: few

CDR3aa: ASPSPVEAF
v_gene: TRBV2
abundance: few

CDR3aa: ASPSPKGTDSPSNQPQH
v_gene: TRBV5-4
abundance: .

CDR3aa: ASSFGRLTSTDTQY
v_gene: TRBV28
abundance: .

CDR3aa: SVRTSGGAGDTQY
v_gene: TRBV29-1
abundance: .

CDR3aa: ASSTGLAGGGPSTDTQY
v_gene: TRBV27
abundance: few

CDR3aa: AISGVPGELF
v_gene: TRBV10-3
abundance: .

CDR3aa: ASSLEDMSILH
v_gene: TRBV7-2
abundance: few

CDR3aa: SAPDRNYGYT
v_gene: TRBV20-1
abundance: .

CDR3aa: ASSHAGENIQY
v_gene: TRBV3-1
abundance: .

CDR3aa: ASSEALGLSTDPQY
v_gene: TRBV2
abundance: .

CDR3aa: ASTSYDEAF
v_gene: TRBV11-2
abundance: few

CDR3aa: ASSIGANYGYT
v_gene: TRBV12-3/TRBV12-4
abundance: many

CDR3aa: ASSVDGSSTDTQY
v_gene: TRBV9
abundance: many

CDR3aa: ASSFGQVSGNTIY
v_gene: TRBV12-3/TRBV12-4
abundance: many

CDR3aa: ASSTRTEAF
v_gene: TRBV19
abundance: many

CDR3aa: ASSEWKQGGQAF
v_gene: TRBV25-1
abundance: .

CDR3aa: SALSGTDTGELF
v_gene: TRBV20-1
abundance: .

CDR3aa: ASSQDASGGSYEQY
v_gene: TRBV4-3
abundance: .

CDR3aa: ASSGAGQGIYGYT
v_gene: TRBV25-1
abundance: many

CDR3aa: ASSLEGVNTEAF
v_gene: TRBV11-2
abundance: .

CDR3aa: SVEAGNYGYT
v_gene: TRBV29-1
abundance: .

CDR3aa: ASSPIGHSNTGELF
v_gene: TRBV5-1
abundance: few

CDR3aa: ASSQVDRSYGYT
v_gene: TRBV4-3
abundance: few

CDR3aa: ASSPYGPFTETQY
v_gene: TRBV5-1
abundance: .

CDR3aa: SASVGGMNTEAF
v_gene: TRBV29-1
abundance: .

CDR3aa: ASSVEARLAGNEQF
v_gene: TRBV9
abundance: few

CDR3aa: ASSEWDQLF
v_gene: TRBV6-1
abundance: .

CDR3aa: ASSFDGPAGYTEAF
v_gene: TRBV12-3/TRBV12-4
abundance: few

CDR3aa: ASSVGQGPYNEQF
v_gene: TRBV9
abundance: many

CDR3aa: ASRLGTAGELF
v_gene: TRBV7-6
abundance: .